The 3 T cell receptor beta chains given below trace back to one sample, sequenced in a study of T cells after yellow fever vaccination. TCRdb fed the 5' RACE reads into MiXCR, producing one record per CDR3 protein. The sample holds over 65,000 distinct CDR3 sequences, 13% seen once. The sample was CD8+ T cells not binding an NS4B(214-222) dextramer, sorted from PBMCs, taken more than 20 days after the first yellow fever vaccination. These receptors originate from a man aged 18 to 29 who received the YFV17D yellow fever vaccine.

V usage is TRBV7-9 and J usage is TRBJ2-1; 7 nucleotides match TRBD2. Germline V gene lookup returns CDR1 SEHNR and CDR2 FQNEAQ (reference sequence). Trimming cost V 4 bases and J 6 bases; bases outside gene matches: 15. There are 17 residues in the CDR3. The CDR3 is CASSSIDGEGRGNEQFF. CDR3 coding DNA: TGTGCCAGCAGCTCAATCGACGGGGAGGGTCGGGGCAATGAGCAGTTCTTC.

This clonotype was detected ten times or more. The chain couples TRBV7-7 to TRBJ2-1; 13 bases align to TRBD2. The V and J ends lost 4 bases and 8 bases, in that order; junction bases with no gene match: 5. The CDR3 is 15 amino acids. Germline assignment: CDR1 SSHAT and CDR2 FNYEAQ (reference sequence). CDR3 loop: CASSSLAGGPDEQFF. CDR3 bases: TGTGCCAGCAGCTCACTAGCGGGGGGGCCCGATGAGCAGTTCTTC.

The chain links TRBV4-1 to TRBJ1-1; D ambiguous. CDR1 and CDR2 (germline): MGHRA, YSYEKL. This CDR3 is built from 14 residues. V shed 1 base and J shed 1 base, with 7 bases lying between them. CDR3 region: CASSQAFGNTEAFF. In DNA form, the CDR3 reads TGCGCCAGCAGCCAAGCCTTCGGGAACACTGAAGCTTTCTTT.